This T cell receptor (beta chain) derives from a study of shared clonotypes between healthy human individuals. With regard to this clone: Its antigen is unknown.

CDR1 and CDR2 (germline): LNHNV, YYDKDF (reference sequence). The length of the CDR3 is 15 residues. V was pared by 1 base and J by 4 bases, with 6 bases of the junction left unmatched. Study-level results: When compared with the clonotypes that were shared by all four sorted-subset donors, the non-shared clonotypes turned out to have lower generation probabilities. Estimated clonotype richness was generally higher in naive than memory subsets.

On sorted subsets, replicate PCRs used 200 to 250 ng DNA, or 25,000 to 35,000 T cell genomes. Measured with immunoSEQ multiplex PCR; TCRdb has only the in-frame clones, and not every one. Of roughly 1,000,000 clones in the sample, roughly 74% were seen once. The study drew its donors from healthy HIV-negative adults without recent acute infections or vaccinations. The sequenced material came from memory CD4+ T cells from PBMCs. This sample's subset: CD45RA-negative fraction. The source is a man between 18 and 29 years old in good health. Some clones in this sample may be carry-over from other donors' samples. The chain combines TRBV15 with TRBJ2-5; 7 bases match TRBD2. This CDR3 is CATSRGSGGGETQYF. CDR3 bases: TGTGCCACCAGCAGAGGGTCGGGAGGTGGAGAGACCCAGTACTTC.